The 22 T cell receptor beta chains below were found in one sample sequenced in a study of blood T cells in healthy people across ages. A sample-barcoded 5' primer and a J-beta primer mix were used in a second PCR of roughly 7 to 11 cycles. TCRdb analysed the 5' RACE reads with MiXCR anew, one entry per CDR3 protein. The top ten clones hold 22% of a sample with some 710,000 distinct CDR3 sequences, 22% of them seen once. The sequenced sample was blood. Receptors were obtained from a man aged 70-80 years in good health.

The gene calls are TRBV12-3 or TRBV12-4 and TRBJ2-1, with 14 bases aligning to TRBD2. V was clipped by 8 bases and J by 0 bases; unmatched bases: 9. The CDR3 consists of 18 residues. The CDR3 here is CASGPGLAGARSYNEQFF. The CDR3 region has the DNA TGTGCCAGCGGTCCGGGACTAGCGGGGGCCCGCTCCTACAATGAGCAGTTCTTC.

On this clonotype itself: It may be a read error: a sequence one base away is much more abundant. V gene TRBV29-1 combines with J gene TRBJ2-1; D uncertain. Germline V gives CDR1 SQVTM, CDR2 ANQGSEA. There are 11 residues in the CDR3. The CDR3 DNA follows: TGCAGCGTTGTAGACCGATTGGAGCCGTTCTTC. Translation gives CSVVDRLEPFF.

The chain employs TRBV10-3 and TRBJ1-5; D ambiguous. Germline V gene lookup returns CDR1 ENHRY and CDR2 SYGVKD. Trimming left V 4 bases short and J 5 bases short, with 9 bases between. CDR3 length: 13 residues. The CDR3 DNA reads as TGTGCCATCAGTGTAGGGTCGGATCAGCCCCAGCATTTT. Translated, it gives CAISVGSDQPQHF.

The J gene is TRBJ2-5, the V gene TRBV6-1; a weak D match, TRBD2 (5 bases). The germline gives CDR1 MNHNS, CDR2 SASEGT. This CDR3 has 11 amino acids. The ends were cut back, 6 bases at V and 4 bases at J, with 6 bases in the middle. The DNA of the CDR3 is TGTGCCAGCAGGGAGGTAGAGACCCAGTACTTC. Protein sequence: CASREVETQYF.

This clonotype has only a few counts. The rearrangement joins TRBV24-1 to TRBJ2-7; no reliable D call. The DNA end lines up better with TRBJ2-1; the J call may be wrong. The CDR3 is 13 residues long. Germline CDR1 is KGHDR and CDR2 is SFDVKD. The DNA of the CDR3 is TGTGCCACCAGTGGTCGGCCCTACAATGAGCAGTTCTTC. Protein: CATSGRPYNEQFF.

This clonotype occurred many times. The chain has TRBV29-1 and TRBJ2-6, with TRBD1 matching 8 bases. The length of the CDR3 is 15 residues. Germline loops: CDR1 SQVTM, CDR2 ANQGSEA. V dropped 8 bases and J dropped 0; count of bases not matched to a gene: 6. For the CDR3, the DNA is TGCAGCTTCCGGGACAGGACCTCTGGGGCCAACGTCCTGACTTTC. Translated: CSFRDRTSGANVLTF.

The gene calls are TRBV4-3 and TRBJ1-4, with 11 bases identical to TRBD1. This CDR3 spans 14 amino acids. V lost 3 bases and J lost 12; bases outside the gene matches: 6. Germline V gene sequence: CDR1 LGHNA, CDR2 YSLEER. The CDR3 sequence is CASSQRTGGSELFF. CDR3 DNA sequence: TGCGCCAGCAGCCAGCGGACAGGGGGCTCAGAACTGTTTTTT.

The V and J genes are TRBV28 and TRBJ2-1; possibly TRBD2 for D (6 bases). V was pared by 4 bases and J by 2 bases, with 15 bases between. Germline V CDR1 and CDR2: MDHEN, SYDVKM. The CDR3 loop spans 16 amino acids. CDR3 sequence reads: CASSSSAGLTYNEQFF. The CDR3 DNA is TGTGCCAGCAGTTCTAGTGCGGGGTTGACCTACAATGAGCAGTTCTTC.

V gene TRBV12-3 or TRBV12-4 combines with J gene TRBJ1-4, with D possibly being TRBD1 (5 bases). This CDR3 has 19 amino acids. V lost 1 base and J 8 bases, leaving 26 bases between the germline ends. This CDR3 reads CASSLEREGRRNFVEKLFF. The CDR3 DNA reads TGTGCCAGCAGTTTAGAGCGAGAGGGGCGACGGAACTTTGTCGAAAAACTGTTTTTT.

This clonotype showed up just a few times. This chain uses TRBV19 with TRBJ1-1; no clear D gene. CDR3 length: 12 amino acids. V shed 7 bases and J shed 2 bases, with 8 bases lying between them. Germline values: CDR1 LNHDA, CDR2 SQIVND (reference sequence). The CDR3, as DNA: TGTGCCAGTACGGAGACTAACACTGAAGCTTTCTTT. Encoded protein: CASTETNTEAFF.

The table lists this clonotype with a few counts. This chain connects TRBV28 to TRBJ1-2, with 8 bases identical to TRBD1. Germline V lookup: CDR1 MDHEN, CDR2 SYDVKM. With V trimmed by 6 bases and J by 0 bases, 6 bases remained unmatched. The CDR3 runs to 15 residues. The CDR3 loop reads CASRRQGASNYGYTF. Here the CDR3 DNA reads TGTGCCAGCAGAAGGCAGGGGGCGTCTAACTATGGCTACACCTTC.

The chain recombines TRBV2 with TRBJ1-2; D might be TRBD1 (5 bases). The CDR3 length is 14 residues. Germline V gene sequence: CDR1 SNHLY, CDR2 FYNNEI. The germline V and J ends were trimmed by 4 bases and 4 bases, with 13 bases remaining between them. CDR3 nucleotide sequence: TGTGCCAGCAGTGCCCTCGGGGCTAGCTATGGCTACACCTTC. Translated, it gives CASSALGASYGYTF. Full variable domain (remainder filled in from reference TRBV2 and TRBJ1-2): EPEVTQTPSHQVTQMGQEVILRCVPISNHLYFYWYRQILGQKVEFLVSFYNNEISEKSEIFDDQFSVERPDGSNFTLKIRSTKLEDSAMYFCASSALGASYGYTFGSGTRLTVV.

The rearrangement joins TRBV7-2 to TRBJ2-5; D perhaps matches TRBD2 (5 bases). The J call may be incorrect, as the DNA end agrees better with TRBJ2-1. CDR3 length: 11 amino acids. CDR1 is SGHTA, CDR2 FQGNSA, per germline. The CDR3 DNA follows: TGTGCCAGCAGCTCGAGCGGTGAGCAGTTCTTC. It yields the protein CASSSSGEQFF.

This clonotype was counted only a few times. The chain carries TRBV20-1 and TRBJ1-1; a weak D match, TRBD1 (5 bases). Germline CDR1 is DFQATT and CDR2 is SNEGSKA (reference sequence). Trimming took 3 bases from V and 1 from J, leaving 12 bases between them. This CDR3 spans 14 amino acids. The chain's CDR3 is CSARGGPTNTEAFF. CDR3 DNA sequence: TGCAGTGCTAGGGGGGGACCGACGAACACTGAAGCTTTCTTT.

In this sample, this clonotype turned up many times. One end of the junction varies from germline; a read error may be responsible. The J gene is TRBJ2-3, the V gene TRBV24-1; TRBD1 matches 8 bases. The CDR3 loop spans 16 amino acids. Germline assignment: CDR1 KGHDR and CDR2 SFDVKD. CDR3: CATSERGQGGTDTQYF. The CDR3 DNA sequence: TGTGCCACCAGTGAGAGAGGACAGGGAGGCACCGATACGCAGTATTTT.

In this sample, this clonotype turned up a few times. The chain joins TRBV2 to TRBJ2-7; D is uncertain. Looked up from germline, CDR1 is SNHLY and CDR2 is FYNNEI. The CDR3 length is 11 residues. The CDR3 is CAVQVTYEQYV. CDR3 bases: TGTGCAGTCCAGGTTACCTACGAGCAGTACGTC.

Turning to this clonotype: A junction end diverges from the germline sequence, so it may reflect a read error. The chain uses TRBV15 and TRBJ2-5, with D hard to call. The germline V gene encodes CDR1 LNHNV and CDR2 YYDKDF (reference sequence). CDR3 length: 12 residues. The CDR3 coding sequence is TGTGCCACCAGCAGGGGTTTAACCGAGCAGTGCTTC. It yields the protein CATSRGLTEQCF.

This clonotype was seen repeatedly, ten times or more. The chain carries TRBV21-1 and TRBJ2-5; TRBD1 is taken as the D call from the table, unchecked against the DNA. TRBV21-1 is reported as a pseudogene. The CDR3 contains 17 residues. This chain's CDR3 is CASSRADSDEPEETQYF. In DNA form, the CDR3 reads TGTGCCAGCAGCAGGGCGGACAGCGATGAACCAGAAGAGACCCAGTACTTC.

This clonotype turned up a few times. The rearrangement joins TRBV5-1 to TRBJ1-2, with 7 bases fitting TRBD1. From germline, CDR1 is SGHRS and CDR2 YFSETQ. Trimming removed 4 bases from V and 2 bases from J; junction bases left unmatched: 5. This CDR3 has 14 residues. CDR3 amino acids: CASSAETGNYGYTF. Here the CDR3 DNA reads TGCGCCAGCAGCGCGGAGACAGGGAACTATGGCTACACCTTC.

This clonotype was observed a few times. This sequence joins TRBV7-8 and TRBJ2-5; the D gene is possibly TRBD2 (6 bases). V was trimmed by 5 bases and J by 2 bases, leaving 15 bases between them. CDR1 is SGHVS, CDR2 FQNEAQ, per germline. This CDR3 has 15 amino acids. The CDR3 protein is CASSLISGIQETQYF. The CDR3 bases are TGTGCCAGCAGCCTCATTAGCGGTATACAAGAGACCCAGTACTTC.

This chain's CDR3 is CASSLEWQGLLNTEAFF. CDR3 DNA sequence: TGCGCCAGCAGCTTGGAATGGCAGGGCCTCTTGAACACTGAAGCTTTCTTT. This chain links TRBV5-1 with TRBJ1-1, with D possibly being TRBD1 (5 bases). The germline gives CDR1 SGHRS, CDR2 YFSETQ. This CDR3 has 17 residues. Trimming pared 0 bases from V and 0 bases from J, leaving 15 bases between. The variable domain in full, completed from reference TRBV5-1 and TRBJ1-1, reads KAGVTQTPRYLIKTRGQQVTLSCSPISGHRSVSWYQQTPGQGLQFLFEYFSETQRNKGNFPGRFSGRQFSNSRSEMNVSTLELGDSALYLCASSLEWQGLLNTEAFFGQGTRLTVV.

This clonotype came up a few times. The chain links TRBV5-1 to TRBJ2-5; the D is unclear. V dropped 4 bases and J dropped 1 base, with 17 bases sitting between them. There are 16 residues in the CDR3. The germline V gene encodes CDR1 SGHRS and CDR2 YFSETQ. CDR3 amino acids: CASSVLGRTPQETQYF. The CDR3 nucleotides read TGCGCCAGCAGCGTGCTTGGTCGAACGCCCCAAGAGACCCAGTACTTC.